The clone carrying this T cell receptor beta chain was seen only a few times. What it binds is not known. The sample belongs to a study of early T cells in non-severe SARS-CoV-2 infection. Background on the study: Sequencing of bulk RNA from unsorted whole blood was done, without chain pairing.

This CDR3 comprises 16 residues. Trimming at V came to 7 bases and at J to 10 bases, leaving 15 bases not matched to a gene. The germline CDR1 and CDR2 sequences are LNHDA and SQIVND (reference sequence). Each cDNA molecule carried a unique molecular identifier. TCRdb redid the calling of the 5' RACE reads with MiXCR, one entry per CDR3 protein. The data show some 57,000 distinct CDR3 sequences, with 9.5% to 14% seen just once and about 1.7% held by the top ten. Study-wide results and caveats: CD4 and private specificities were missed by VDJdb matching, which favored anti-spike CD8 responses.

Specimen: whole blood. The clonotype originates from an adult who was a healthcare worker with PCR-confirmed SARS-CoV-2 infection or an uninfected control (not recorded which). The chain couples TRBV19 to TRBJ1-4; 10 bases map to TRBD1. CDR3 in DNA: TGTGCCAGTACCTCTAACCTTCCGGGACAGGGGAGAAAACTGTTTTTT. Encoded protein: CASTSNLPGQGRKLFF.